These 31 T cell receptor beta chains were all obtained from the same sample, sequenced in a study of blood T cell repertoires in COVID-19 (dated by TCRdb to the early 2020s). Libraries were built with the immunoSEQ multiplex PCR assay. This is the immuneACCESS table as TCRdb keeps it, with only in-frame sequences that have V and J called. A part of the clones is gone; compared with another copy, unresolved V genes explain less than half, and the rest is unexplained. This sample is represented by about 200,000 clones; around 90% of them were singletons. The ten biggest clones cover nearly 0.55% of the sample. What was sequenced was peripheral blood. These TCRs come from a man aged 45-65 years with acute or convalescent COVID-19.

The V and J genes are TRBV20-1 and TRBJ2-7; the D gene is possibly TRBD2 (5 bases). The CDR3 runs to 11 residues. Germline loops: CDR1 DFQATT, CDR2 SNEGSKA (reference sequence). V lost 7 bases and J lost 4, with 11 bases in between. The CDR3 nucleotides are TGCAGTGTGGGCGGGTCGTACGAGCAGTACTTC. Amino acids: CSVGGSYEQYF.

This sequence joins TRBV11-2 and TRBJ1-3; 9 bases are shared with TRBD1. In germline, CDR1 is SGHAT, CDR2 FQNNGV. V shed 5 bases and J 0 bases; nucleotides not matched to a gene: 14. The CDR3 runs 19 residues. In DNA, the CDR3 is TGTGCCAGCAGCGATGGGACAGGGTATCTATCCCCCTCTGGAAACACCATATATTTT. Amino acids: CASSDGTGYLSPSGNTIYF.

The chain carries TRBV19 and TRBJ2-2, with a tentative D call TRBD2 (6 bases). The CDR3 is 15 amino acids. The V end lost 3 bases, the J end lost 5 bases, and 13 bases lay between the germline ends. The germline CDR1 and CDR2 sequences are LNHDA and SQIVND (reference sequence). The CDR3 sequence is CASSMNEGRTGELFF. The CDR3 DNA sequence: TGTGCCAGTAGTATGAATGAGGGGAGGACCGGGGAGCTGTTTTTT.

The chain has TRBV28 and TRBJ1-6; 9 bases match TRBD1. V shed 6 bases, J shed 4 bases, and the junction held 10 bases outside the gene matches. Germline-derived CDR1 and CDR2 are MDHEN and SYDVKM. This CDR3 spans 17 amino acids. CDR3 sequence reads: CASRGTGTTQYNSPLHF. CDR3 in DNA: TGTGCCAGCAGGGGGACAGGGACTACTCAATATAATTCACCCCTCCACTTT.

A word on this clone: Different DNA sequences within this sample yield the same CDR3. The CDR3 coding sequence is TGCAGCGTTGGGACAGGGAACACTGAAGCTTTCTTT. It is translated as CSVGTGNTEAFF. The chain couples TRBV29-1 to TRBJ1-1; TRBD1 agrees at 7 bases. The CDR3 extends over 12 amino acids. V dropped 4 bases and J dropped 1; count of bases not matched to a gene: 0. Looked up from germline, CDR1 is SQVTM and CDR2 is ANQGSEA.

The chain employs TRBV5-1 and TRBJ1-6; 8 bases are shared with TRBD1. J gave up 7 bases and V 4 bases, and 4 bases lay outside the gene matches. Germline lookup yields CDR1 SGHRS and CDR2 YFSETQ. The CDR3 consists of 14 residues. The CDR3 region has the DNA TGCGCCAGCAGCAAAGGACAGGGAAATTCACCCCTCCACTTT. Its protein is CASSKGQGNSPLHF.

The V call is TRBV11-2, the J call TRBJ2-3; 12 bases agree with TRBD2. Germline V CDR1 and CDR2: SGHAT, FQNNGV. The CDR3 spans 18 residues. Trimming took 0 bases from V and 5 from J; bases not matched to a gene: 9. The CDR3, as DNA: TGTGCCAGCAGCTTAGAGGTTGTAGGACTAGCGGGACTAGATACGCAGTATTTT. It encodes CASSLEVVGLAGLDTQYF.

The chain combines TRBV6-5 with TRBJ2-1; tentative D call: TRBD2 (6 bases). Germline V gives CDR1 MNHEY, CDR2 SVGAGI. This CDR3 has 10 residues. V shed 6 bases and J shed 9 bases, with 6 bases lying between them. The CDR3 reads CASRGGEQFF. Written as DNA, the CDR3 is TGTGCCAGCAGGGGAGGTGAGCAGTTCTTC.

V gene TRBV15 combines with J gene TRBJ2-7; D possibly corresponds to TRBD2 (5 bases). The V and J ends lost 2 bases and 1 base respectively, with 18 bases between them. In germline, CDR1 is LNHNV, CDR2 YYDKDF (reference sequence). This CDR3 comprises 17 residues. This CDR3 is CATSRSLSGRGSYEQYV. CDR3 DNA sequence: TGTGCCACCAGCAGATCACTAAGCGGCCGAGGTTCCTACGAGCAGTACGTC.

The chain employs TRBV3-1 (or the pseudogene TRBV3-2) and TRBJ2-5; 9 positions agree with TRBD2. The germline gives CDR1 LGHDT, CDR2 YNNKEL (reference sequence). Trimming removed 4 bases from V and 2 bases from J; junction bases left unmatched: 2. The CDR3 contains 14 residues. CDR3 region: CASSLAGAQETQYF. In DNA form, the CDR3 reads TGTGCCAGCAGCCTAGCGGGGGCACAAGAGACCCAGTACTTC.

This sequence joins TRBV11-2 and TRBJ1-5; D unresolved. Germline lookup yields CDR1 SGHAT and CDR2 FQNNGV. V lost 1 base and J 0 bases, leaving 7 bases between the germline ends. CDR3 length equals 15 residues. This chain's CDR3 is CASSLGAPSNQPQHF. The CDR3 region has the DNA TGTGCCAGCAGCTTAGGGGCACCTAGCAATCAGCCCCAGCATTTT.

This sequence joins TRBV11-2 and TRBJ2-7, with unresolved D. CDR3 length: 17 amino acids. V was trimmed by 0 bases and J by 2 bases, leaving 17 bases between them. Germline V gene data show CDR1 as SGHAT and CDR2 as FQNNGV. CDR3: CASSLDFRQPLAYEQYF. CDR3 coding DNA: TGTGCCAGCAGCTTAGACTTCCGACAACCCTTAGCCTACGAGCAGTACTTC.

This chain uses TRBV7-3 with TRBJ2-1; 11 bases map to TRBD2. Losses at the gene ends were 0 bases for V and 7 bases for J; bases not matched to a gene: 5. The CDR3 sequence is 16 residues long. Germline loops: CDR1 SGHTA, CDR2 FQGTGA. This chain's CDR3 is CASSLTLAGVKNEQFF. CDR3 in DNA: TGTGCCAGCAGCTTAACACTAGCGGGAGTAAAGAATGAGCAGTTCTTC.

CDR3 DNA: TGTGCCAGCAGGGGACAGGAGATCTACGAGCAGTACTTC. Protein sequence: CASRGQEIYEQYF. V gene TRBV6-5 combines with J gene TRBJ2-7; TRBD1 aligns across 8 bases. V shed 6 bases, J shed 3 bases, and the junction held 4 bases outside the gene matches. Germline V CDR1 and CDR2: MNHEY, SVGAGI. This CDR3 region has 13 residues.

The chain combines TRBV6-1 with TRBJ2-1, with D uncertain. CDR1 MNHNS and CDR2 SASEGT come from the germline V gene. Trimming took 10 bases from V and 0 from J, leaving 16 bases between them. The CDR3 spans 15 residues. The CDR3 DNA sequence: TGTGCCACCACCAATTCAGGAAGCTCCTACAATGAGCAGTTCTTC. Translation: CATTNSGSSYNEQFF.

The chain combines TRBV2 with TRBJ1-1; D is uncertain. V was clipped by 7 bases and J by 6 bases, with 12 bases between them. This CDR3 is built from 12 residues. Germline V gene lookup returns CDR1 SNHLY and CDR2 FYNNEI. CDR3 nucleotide sequence: TGTGCCAGCATAGGAGGGAAGGCTGAAGCTTTCTTT. As protein: CASIGGKAEAFF.

V is TRBV19 and J is TRBJ1-1; 7 positions agree with TRBD1. The length of the CDR3 is 16 residues. Germline CDR1 reads LNHDA; CDR2 reads SQIVND (reference sequence). Trimming cost V 4 bases and J 3 bases; bases outside gene matches: 11. The CDR3 reads CASSKDREGGHTEAFF. As DNA, the CDR3 is TGTGCCAGTAGTAAAGACAGGGAGGGAGGTCACACTGAAGCTTTCTTT.

This clone came up once. CDR3 sequence (DNA): TGCGCCAGCAGCTTGGGGGGGCAGAGGGAGACCCAGTACTTC. Its translation: CASSLGGQRETQYF. The chain combines TRBV5-1 with TRBJ2-5; D is possibly TRBD1 (6 bases). The CDR3 runs 14 residues. Germline V gene data show CDR1 as SGHRS and CDR2 as YFSETQ. V was shortened by 0 bases and J by 5 bases, with 11 bases between the two germline ends.

This chain uses TRBV28 with TRBJ2-3; 15 bases match TRBD2. The CDR3 covers 20 residues. Germline assignment: CDR1 MDHEN and CDR2 SYDVKM. Trimming removed 2 bases from V and 4 bases from J; junction bases left unmatched: 13. The CDR3 loop reads CASSLASGTSGRFKADTQYF. The DNA of the CDR3 is TGTGCCAGCAGTTTAGCCTCCGGGACTAGCGGGAGGTTTAAGGCAGATACGCAGTATTTT.

The V and J genes are TRBV7-6 and TRBJ2-3; TRBD1 might be the D (6 bases). The V and J ends lost 2 bases and 4 bases respectively, with 13 bases between them. The CDR3 covers 15 residues. Per the germline V gene, CDR1 is SGHVS and CDR2 is FNYEAQ. The CDR3 DNA follows: TGTGCCAGCAGCTTACGGTTGACAGGAGCAGATACGCAGTATTTT. Translated, it gives CASSLRLTGADTQYF.

The CDR3 bases are TGTGCCAGCAGCTTGGACAGGTATAATTCACCCCTCCACTTT. This translates into CASSLDRYNSPLHF. The chain is built from TRBV5-4 and TRBJ1-6, with a tentative D call TRBD1 (5 bases). V lost 0 bases and J 4 bases, leaving 5 bases between the germline ends. The CDR3 extends over 14 amino acids. Germline CDR1 is SGHNT and CDR2 is YYREEE (reference sequence).

The rearrangement joins TRBV5-1 to TRBJ2-4, with a possible D match to TRBD1 (5 bases). Germline CDR1 SGHRS, CDR2 YFSETQ. V lost 4 bases and J lost 5, with 10 bases in between. The CDR3 totals 13 residues. The CDR3 region has the DNA TGCGCCAGCAGCGGGGCCATGCAAAACATTCAGTACTTC. The encoded protein is CASSGAMQNIQYF.

The rearrangement uses TRBV6-1 and TRBJ1-2; 7 nucleotides agree with TRBD1. The CDR3 has 17 residues. The germline V gene has CDR1 MNHNS and CDR2 SASEGT. J gave up 4 bases and V 0 bases, and 11 bases lay outside the gene matches. CDR3 region: CASSEAGQARPGYGYTF. The CDR3 region has the DNA TGTGCCAGCAGTGAAGCAGGACAGGCAAGGCCCGGCTATGGCTACACCTTC.

The chain employs TRBV18 and TRBJ1-2; no definite D call. Trimming took 3 bases from V and 1 from J, leaving 6 bases between them. CDR1 is KGHSH, CDR2 LQKENI, per germline. This CDR3 has 13 amino acids. DNA of the CDR3: TGTGCCAGCTCACCTGGAGATAACTATGGCTACACCTTC. Its protein is CASSPGDNYGYTF. Full variable domain (missing parts from reference TRBV18 and TRBJ1-2): NAGVMQNPRHLVRRRGQEARLRCSPMKGHSHVYWYRQLPEEGLKFMVYLQKENIIDESGMPKERFSAEFPKEGPSILRIQQVVRGDSAAYFCASSPGDNYGYTFGSGTRLTVV.

This chain connects TRBV4-2 to TRBJ2-7; TRBD2 might be the D (5 bases). The CDR3 length is 12 residues. Germline V lookup: CDR1 LGHNA, CDR2 YNFKEQ. V dropped 5 bases and J dropped 7 bases, with 12 bases sitting between them. CDR3 DNA: TGTGCCAGCAGCGCGAGGGCGGGTGAGCAGTACGTC. Protein: CASSARAGEQYV.

V usage is TRBV12-3 or TRBV12-4 and J usage is TRBJ1-1, with D possibly TRBD1 on 6 matching bases. V was trimmed by 4 bases and J by 9 bases, leaving 12 bases between them. This CDR3 is built from 12 residues. CDR3: CASSYSGEQAFF. CDR3 coding DNA: TGTGCCAGCAGTTACTCAGGGGAGCAAGCTTTCTTT.

The chain joins TRBV15 to TRBJ2-1; 10 positions match TRBD2. In germline, CDR1 is LNHNV, CDR2 YYDKDF (reference sequence). The CDR3 is made up of 16 amino acids. The V gene end was trimmed by 5 bases and the J gene end by 4 bases; junction bases not matched to a gene: 8. The CDR3 coding sequence is TGTGCCACCAGCGGTCCCTTTAGCGGGGGGTACAATGAGCAGTTCTTC. As protein: CATSGPFSGGYNEQFF.

V is TRBV6-5 and J is TRBJ1-1; D is unclear. The CDR3 extends over 12 amino acids. V gave up 2 bases and J gave up 2 bases, with 3 bases separating them. Germline V gene lookup returns CDR1 MNHEY and CDR2 SVGAGI. CDR3 DNA sequence: TGTGCCAGCAGTTACCCTAACACTGAAGCTTTCTTT. Its translation is CASSYPNTEAFF.

This rearrangement joins TRBV5-4 to TRBJ2-3, with D perhaps TRBD1 (6 bases). The CDR3 is 13 residues long. The germline V and J ends were trimmed by 3 bases and 5 bases, with 10 bases remaining between them. The germline CDR1 and CDR2 sequences are SGHNT and YYREEE (reference sequence). CDR3 protein: CASSSLGGDTQYF. CDR3 in DNA: TGTGCCAGCAGCTCATTAGGGGGAGATACGCAGTATTTT.

The chain employs TRBV24-1 and TRBJ2-5, with 15 nucleotides matching TRBD2. Trimming at V came to 4 bases and at J to 5 bases, leaving 10 bases not matched to a gene. Germline V lookup: CDR1 KGHDR, CDR2 SFDVKD. This CDR3 is built from 18 residues. The CDR3 nucleotides read TGTGCCACCAGTGAGTTGGGACTAGCGGGAGGATCCCCGGAGACCCAGTACTTC. Amino acid sequence: CATSELGLAGGSPETQYF.

The chain combines TRBV29-1 with TRBJ2-5; 7 bases align to TRBD1. The CDR3 has 11 residues. V shed 7 bases and J 4 bases; nucleotides not matched to a gene: 3. The germline V gene encodes CDR1 SQVTM and CDR2 ANQGSEA. CDR3 in DNA: TGCAGCGGCGCAGGGGGAGAGACCCAGTACTTC. This codes for CSGAGGETQYF.